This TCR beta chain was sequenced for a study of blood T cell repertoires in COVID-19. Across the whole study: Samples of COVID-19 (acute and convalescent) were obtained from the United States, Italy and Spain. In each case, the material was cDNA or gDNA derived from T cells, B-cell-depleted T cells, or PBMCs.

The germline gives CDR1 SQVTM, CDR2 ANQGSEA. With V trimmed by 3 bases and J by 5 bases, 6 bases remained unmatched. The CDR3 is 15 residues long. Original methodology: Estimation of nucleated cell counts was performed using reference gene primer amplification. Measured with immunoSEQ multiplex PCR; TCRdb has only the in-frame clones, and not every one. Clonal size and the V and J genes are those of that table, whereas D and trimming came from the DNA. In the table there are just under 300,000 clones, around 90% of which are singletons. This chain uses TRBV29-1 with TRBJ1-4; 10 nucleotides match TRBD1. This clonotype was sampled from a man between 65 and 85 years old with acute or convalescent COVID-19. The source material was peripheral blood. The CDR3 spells CSVDRSGQGNEKLFF. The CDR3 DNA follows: TGCAGCGTTGACCGTTCGGGACAGGGGAATGAAAAACTGTTTTTT.